The clone carrying this T cell receptor beta chain turned up a few times. Its antigen is still unknown. The time point is: persistent/refractory GD, antithyroid drugs over 5 years with positive TRAb. RNA isolated from PBMCs was used to make the TCR library. In Xi'an, China, an endocrinology department was the source of patients. To make TCR beta libraries, researchers used iRepertoire HTBI primers and Arm-PCR of CDR3 regions. TCRdb analysed the multiplex PCR reads with MiXCR anew, one entry per CDR3 protein. The sample holds a few hundred thousand distinct CDR3 sequences; roughly 24% are singletons and the top ten take roughly a quarter. This entry comes from a study of regulatory T cells in long-lasting Graves disease. Across the whole study: The definition of persistent Graves' disease was over 5 years of antithyroid drugs with positive TSH receptor antibodies.

Study conclusions and caveats: Possibly, accuracy suffered from the small sample size.

The J segment lost 7 bases and the V segment lost 8 bases, leaving 6 bases of the junction unmatched. This CDR3 comprises 13 residues. Germline assignment: CDR1 SQVTM and CDR2 ANQGSEA. The origin of this receptor is a woman aged 40 to 49 with Graves disease. The material sequenced was peripheral blood mononuclear cells (PBMCs), taken when the disease was refractory, from a patient treated with antithyroid drugs. This rearrangement joins TRBV29-1 to TRBJ2-3, with 13 bases fitting TRBD2. DNA for the CDR3: TGCAGCACCCGGACTAGCGGGAGTCATACGCAGTATTTT. Translating it yields CSTRTSGSHTQYF.